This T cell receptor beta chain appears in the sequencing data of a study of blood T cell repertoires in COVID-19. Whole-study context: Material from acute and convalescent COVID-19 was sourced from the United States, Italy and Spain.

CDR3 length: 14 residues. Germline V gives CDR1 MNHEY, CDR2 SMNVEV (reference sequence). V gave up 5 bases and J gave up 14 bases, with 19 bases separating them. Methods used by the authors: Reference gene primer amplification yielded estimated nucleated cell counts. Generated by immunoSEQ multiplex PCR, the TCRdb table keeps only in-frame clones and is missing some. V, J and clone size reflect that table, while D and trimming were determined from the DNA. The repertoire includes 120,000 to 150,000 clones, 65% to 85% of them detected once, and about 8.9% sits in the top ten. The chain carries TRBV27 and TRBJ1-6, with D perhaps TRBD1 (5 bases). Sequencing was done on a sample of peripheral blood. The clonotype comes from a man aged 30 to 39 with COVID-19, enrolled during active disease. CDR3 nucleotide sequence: TGTGCCAGCAGTCTTAATCCGGGACCGGGAGCCCTCCACTTT. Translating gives CASSLNPGPGALHF.